A single T cell receptor beta chain is shown here with its context. A single record per CDR3 protein comes from TCRdb applying MiXCR to the 5' RACE reads. The sample consists of approximately 500,000 distinct CDR3 sequences, around 24% of them appearing once. This record comes from a study of identical twins. V gave up 1 base and J gave up 1 base; unmatched junction bases: 7. Germline V gene lookup returns CDR1 ENHRY and CDR2 SYGVKD. CDR3 length: 16 residues. This sample was shared with a second study, whose subject was T cells expressing NK-cell markers.

The TCR comes from a woman younger than 30 in good health. The material sequenced was CD4+ T cells sorted from blood. This sequence joins TRBV10-3 and TRBJ2-7, with 7 bases lining up with TRBD1. CDR3: CAISEFVQGLSYEQYF. The CDR3 DNA follows: TGTGCCATCAGTGAGTTTGTACAGGGGTTGTCCTACGAGCAGTACTTC.